These T cell receptor beta chains were read from a single sample in a study of blood T cell repertoires in COVID-19. The assay was immunoSEQ multiplex PCR, and TCRdb's table has in-frame clones only and misses some. This sample has roughly 97,000 clones, with roughly 82% found just once. Material: peripheral blood. The receptors come from a man aged 60-69 years with acute or convalescent COVID-19. Each CDR3 is given with its conserved first and last residue. The order of the fields is CDR3 protein, CDR3 DNA, D gene, clone size, J gene, V gene. A D gene is named only where the DNA matches it firmly. A row's size may be missing; if present it is once, few, many or a size class.

CDR3 protein: CASSLQNQETQYF
CDR3 DNA: TGTGCCAGCAGTTTACAGAACCAAGAGACCCAGTACTTC
D gene: -
clone size: -
J gene: TRBJ2-5
V gene: TRBV12-3/TRBV12-4

CDR3 protein: CASSYSGQAYNEQFF
CDR3 DNA: TGTGCCAGCAGTTATAGCGGGCAAGCCTACAATGAGCAGTTCTTC
D gene: TRBD2
clone size: -
J gene: TRBJ2-1
V gene: TRBV3-1/TRBV3-2

CDR3 protein: CASSLRGTGGPDTQYF
CDR3 DNA: TGTGCCAGTAGTCTACGTGGGACAGGGGGACCAGATACGCAGTATTTT
D gene: TRBD1
clone size: -
J gene: TRBJ2-3
V gene: TRBV19

CDR3 protein: CASSEAGAGNYQPQHF
CDR3 DNA: TGTGCCAGCAGTGAAGCCGGGGCGGGGAATTATCAGCCCCAGCATTTT
D gene: -
clone size: -
J gene: TRBJ1-5
V gene: TRBV6-1

CDR3 protein: CASSLGRDYEQYF
CDR3 DNA: TGTGCCAGCAGTTTAGGCAGGGACTACGAGCAGTACTTC
D gene: -
clone size: -
J gene: TRBJ2-7
V gene: TRBV28

CDR3 protein: CATHYSNQPQHF
CDR3 DNA: TGTGCCACCCACTATAGCAATCAGCCCCAGCATTTT
D gene: -
clone size: few
J gene: TRBJ1-5
V gene: TRBV6-5

CDR3 protein: CASSLTGRDTQYF
CDR3 DNA: TGTGCCAGCAGCTTGACAGGGAGAGATACGCAGTATTTT
D gene: TRBD1
clone size: -
J gene: TRBJ2-3
V gene: TRBV7-3

CDR3 protein: CASSETPGQQETQYF
CDR3 DNA: TGTGCCAGCAGCGAGACTCCGGGACAGCAAGAGACCCAGTACTTC
D gene: TRBD1
clone size: -
J gene: TRBJ2-5
V gene: TRBV7-3

CDR3 protein: CASSPPVHSSYEQYF
CDR3 DNA: TGTGCCAGCAGCCCACCCGTGCACAGCTCCTACGAGCAGTACTTC
D gene: -
clone size: -
J gene: TRBJ2-7
V gene: TRBV7-9

CDR3 protein: CASSPGDGASGNTIYF
CDR3 DNA: TGTGCCAGCAGCCCGGGGGACGGTGCCTCTGGAAACACCATATATTTT
D gene: -
clone size: -
J gene: TRBJ1-3
V gene: TRBV11-2

CDR3 protein: CASSQDGGLLGYTF
CDR3 DNA: TGCGCCAGCAGCCAAGACGGCGGGCTATTAGGCTACACCTTC
D gene: -
clone size: -
J gene: TRBJ1-2
V gene: TRBV4-1

CDR3 protein: CASPPGQGVTDTQYF
CDR3 DNA: TGTGCCAGCCCGCCGGGACAGGGGGTAACAGATACGCAGTATTTT
D gene: TRBD1
clone size: -
J gene: TRBJ2-3
V gene: TRBV28

CDR3 protein: CASSPGTGYNEQFF
CDR3 DNA: TGTGCCAGCAGCCCGGGGACAGGGTACAATGAGCAGTTCTTC
D gene: TRBD1
clone size: -
J gene: TRBJ2-1
V gene: TRBV7-2

CDR3 protein: CASSYGQNTEAFF
CDR3 DNA: TGCGCCAGCAGCTACGGACAGAACACTGAAGCTTTCTTT
D gene: -
clone size: once
J gene: TRBJ1-1
V gene: TRBV5-1

CDR3 protein: CASSIRQGGEKLFF
CDR3 DNA: TGTGCCAGCAGTATCCGACAGGGAGGCGAAAAACTGTTTTTT
D gene: TRBD1
clone size: -
J gene: TRBJ1-4
V gene: TRBV27

CDR3 protein: CAISESTTGADTQYF
CDR3 DNA: TGTGCCATCAGTGAGTCGACTACGGGCGCAGATACGCAGTATTTT
D gene: -
clone size: once
J gene: TRBJ2-3
V gene: TRBV10-3

CDR3 protein: CASSLDRQQPQHF
CDR3 DNA: TGTGCCAGCAGCTTAGACAGACAGCAGCCCCAGCATTTT
D gene: -
clone size: -
J gene: TRBJ1-5
V gene: TRBV7-2

CDR3 protein: CASSLFVSRRGTGELFF
CDR3 DNA: TGTGCCAGCAGCTTATTTGTCAGCAGGAGAGGGACCGGGGAGCTGTTTTTT
D gene: -
clone size: -
J gene: TRBJ2-2
V gene: TRBV7-3

CDR3 protein: CASSLGQGFDEQYF
CDR3 DNA: TGTGCCAGCAGCTTAGGGCAGGGCTTCGACGAGCAGTACTTC
D gene: -
clone size: -
J gene: TRBJ2-7
V gene: TRBV5-4

CDR3 protein: CASSLESPGQGAYEQYF
CDR3 DNA: TGTGCCAGCAGCTTGGAGTCCCCGGGACAGGGGGCCTACGAGCAGTACTTC
D gene: TRBD1
clone size: -
J gene: TRBJ2-7
V gene: TRBV5-4

CDR3 protein: CASSRGALSTDTQYF
CDR3 DNA: TGTGCCAGCAGCCGCGGGGCCCTCAGCACAGATACGCAGTATTTT
D gene: -
clone size: -
J gene: TRBJ2-3
V gene: TRBV7-9

CDR3 protein: CASSSGRAERTGELFF
CDR3 DNA: TGTGCCAGCAGCTCTGGCAGGGCGGAGAGAACCGGGGAGCTGTTTTTT
D gene: -
clone size: few
J gene: TRBJ2-2
V gene: TRBV7-9

CDR3 protein: CSVSISNQPQHF
CDR3 DNA: TGCAGCGTTTCCATTAGCAATCAGCCCCAGCATTTT
D gene: -
clone size: -
J gene: TRBJ1-5
V gene: TRBV29-1

CDR3 protein: CASTLTRWRENTEAFF
CDR3 DNA: TGTGCCAGTACCTTGACCCGCTGGAGGGAGAACACTGAAGCTTTCTTT
D gene: -
clone size: -
J gene: TRBJ1-1
V gene: TRBV19

CDR3 protein: CAISNDRDSSTDTQYF
CDR3 DNA: TGTGCCATCAGCAACGACCGGGATTCGTCCACAGATACGCAGTATTTT
D gene: -
clone size: -
J gene: TRBJ2-3
V gene: TRBV10-3

CDR3 protein: CASRIKGANTGELFF
CDR3 DNA: TGTGCCAGCAGGATTAAGGGGGCTAACACCGGGGAGCTGTTTTTT
D gene: TRBD1
clone size: -
J gene: TRBJ2-2
V gene: TRBV7-2

CDR3 protein: CASSYSGLGGGETQYF
CDR3 DNA: TGTGCCAGCAGTTACTCCGGACTAGGAGGCGGAGAGACCCAGTACTTC
D gene: TRBD2
clone size: -
J gene: TRBJ2-5
V gene: TRBV6-5

CDR3 protein: CSARPGTEAFF
CDR3 DNA: TGCAGTGCTCGCCCAGGGACTGAAGCTTTCTTT
D gene: -
clone size: -
J gene: TRBJ1-1
V gene: TRBV20-1

CDR3 protein: CASSLGDREPGELFF
CDR3 DNA: TGTGCCAGCAGCTTAGGGGACAGGGAGCCCGGGGAGCTGTTTTTT
D gene: TRBD1
clone size: -
J gene: TRBJ2-2
V gene: TRBV7-3

CDR3 protein: CASSVREKGASDTQYF
CDR3 DNA: TGCGCCAGCAGTGTGCGCGAGAAGGGGGCTTCAGATACGCAGTATTTT
D gene: TRBD1
clone size: -
J gene: TRBJ2-3
V gene: TRBV10-2

CDR3 protein: CASSVRGQVSGANVLTF
CDR3 DNA: TGTGCCAGCAGTGTCAGGGGGCAAGTTTCTGGGGCCAACGTCCTGACTTTC
D gene: TRBD1
clone size: -
J gene: TRBJ2-6
V gene: TRBV2

CDR3 protein: CAWLDFREAFF
CDR3 DNA: TGTGCCTGGTTGGACTTTCGAGAAGCTTTCTTT
D gene: -
clone size: -
J gene: TRBJ1-1
V gene: TRBV30

CDR3 protein: CASSPRYHEQYF
CDR3 DNA: TGTGCCAGCAGTCCGCGGTACCATGAGCAGTACTTC
D gene: -
clone size: -
J gene: TRBJ2-7
V gene: TRBV6-2/TRBV6-3

CDR3 protein: CASSLPGGGSSGNTIYF
CDR3 DNA: TGTGCCAGCAGCCTTCCCGGGGGAGGGTCCTCTGGAAACACCATATATTTT
D gene: -
clone size: few
J gene: TRBJ1-3
V gene: TRBV7-9

CDR3 protein: CAWSVLLWWTSGSYEQFF
CDR3 DNA: TGTGCCTGGAGTGTACTTTTATGGTGGACTAGCGGGAGCTATGAGCAGTTCTTC
D gene: TRBD2
clone size: -
J gene: TRBJ2-1
V gene: TRBV30

CDR3 protein: CASSPGTGELFF
CDR3 DNA: TGTGCCAGTAGTCCAGGGACCGGGGAGCTGTTTTTT
D gene: -
clone size: -
J gene: TRBJ2-2
V gene: TRBV19

CDR3 protein: CAISESLGGRVHEQYF
CDR3 DNA: TGTGCCATCAGTGAGTCGTTGGGTGGCAGGGTCCACGAGCAGTACTTC
D gene: -
clone size: -
J gene: TRBJ2-7
V gene: TRBV10-3

CDR3 protein: CAWSPPVLSGELFF
CDR3 DNA: TGTGCCTGGAGTCCCCCGGTCTTATCCGGGGAGCTGTTTTTT
D gene: -
clone size: -
J gene: TRBJ2-2
V gene: TRBV30

CDR3 protein: CASSYFRQILAGLQETQYF
CDR3 DNA: TGTGCCAGCAGTTATTTCCGACAGATTTTAGCGGGATTACAAGAGACCCAGTACTTC
D gene: TRBD2
clone size: -
J gene: TRBJ2-5
V gene: TRBV6-2/TRBV6-3